In its sample, the clone carrying this TCR beta chain was seen many times. Its target is not known. Per germline, CDR1 MGHRA and CDR2 YSYEKL. The CDR3 loop spans 16 amino acids. Trimming removed 3 bases from V and 3 bases from J, with 15 bases in between. TCRdb independently ran MiXCR on the reads; one entry per CDR3 protein. The data hold approximately 500,000 distinct CDR3 sequences, with approximately 17% observed a single time. The data belong to a study of T cell repertoires in cytomegalovirus infection. The wider study: Based on public TCR beta signatures, there were indications of CMV infection and of a matching HLA type.

Study results and caveats: The ex vivo response was dominated by HLA-C-restricted CMV-specific TCR beta clonotypes.

Sequences were obtained from CD8+ T cells from PBMCs. The chain is built from TRBV4-1 and TRBJ1-5; D gene unclear. This TCR was sampled from a human donor in good health (CMV status not recorded). Some clones in this sample may be carry-over from other donors' samples. In nucleotides, the CDR3 is TGCGCCAGCAGCCAGGATGTAAGGGATATCAATCAGCCCCAGCATTTT. As protein: CASSQDVRDINQPQHF.